This TCR beta chain was documented in a study of cytomegalovirus exposure and HLA in healthy donors. From germline, CDR1 is SEHNR and CDR2 FQNEAQ (reference sequence). The ends were cut back, 3 bases at V and 11 bases at J, with 11 bases in the middle. The CDR3 is 12 residues long. PCR employed 60 Vbeta and 13 Jbeta primers. Sequencing used immunoSEQ multiplex PCR; TCRdb keeps in-frame clones, though not all of them. The table has around 140,000 clones, more than 75% seen once; the top ten hold over 2%. The study, taken as a whole, reports: It was reportedly the case that the classifier diagnosed cytomegalovirus status with high specificity and sensitivity. A few CMV-associated chains proved CMV antigen-specific in vitro.

Comment on this clone: Its antigen is as yet unknown.

This clonotype was obtained from a woman aged 18-29 years in good health and CMV-seropositive. The rearrangement uses TRBV7-9 and TRBJ2-1; D is uncertain. The sequenced sample was PBMCs. In DNA form, the CDR3 reads TGTGCCAGCAGCTTGCTGCAGGCCCAGCAGTTCTTC. Protein sequence: CASSLLQAQQFF.